This entry features one TCR beta chain sequence. Its recognized antigen is unknown. Per-base quality was not reported, and no clone a single base away is much larger than it. This sample is part of a study of blood T cell repertoires in COVID-19 (dated by TCRdb to about 2020). About the full investigation: The collaborator samples originated in the United States, Italy and Spain and spanned the acute and convalescent phases of COVID-19. The material from the prospective study consisted of cDNA or gDNA derived from T cells, B-cell-depleted T cells, or PBMCs. Deeply sampled blood TCRbeta repertoires from subjects exposed to, actively infected with, or recovered from COVID-19 were included in the dataset. The repertoires were released in a freely available public database intended as a resource for research on the immune response to SARS-CoV-2. The samples were drawn from two sources: the first 160 participants of the ongoing ImmuneRACE study, and 1,200 or so subjects contributed by 6 global collaborators. The sample metadata nearly always contained a de-identified subject ID, COVID-19 status, age in years and sex. Where available, HLA class I and class II types were taken from metadata supplied by the sample provider and were not determined by assay-based typing.

TCRbeta CDR3 regions were amplified from genomic DNA by means of the immunoSEQ Assay, a bias-controlled multiplex PCR. Per the source publication's procedure: The number of nucleated cells in each sample was estimated by amplification of reference gene primers within the assay. Sequence reads were collapsed and filtered to measure the absolute abundance of every unique TCRbeta CDR3 rearrangement. Productive Simpson clonality was computed per sample as the square root of Simpson's diversity index over productive rearrangements. Entries here come from immuneACCESS through TCRdb and include only in-frame sequences with V and J called. Some clones fail to appear in such tables; in the studies checked, an unresolved V gene covers under half of the shortfall, and the cause of the remainder is unknown. From that table come the V and J calls and clone size; the DNA was used to work out D and trimming. Across this sample there are about 250,000 clones, with 70% to 90% seen only once. Around 9.8% of the sample comes from the top ten.

Study-level results and caveats: The quantity of clinical and demographic metadata differed by source and by participant and was supplied without curation.

Participants in the prospective study were enrolled through a virtual design, were aged roughly 18 to 100 years, and lived in some 24 United States geographic areas. To assign participants to cohorts, the prospective study relied on clinical history that participants themselves reported in a screening survey and a study questionnaire. Mobile phlebotomists in the prospective study collected whole blood, serum and a nasopharyngeal or oropharyngeal swab from every participant. Over an approximately 2-month period, participants in the prospective study had the option of providing additional blood draws and questionnaires. Blood samples from the prospective study were shipped frozen or at room temperature prior to DNA extraction. Sequencing used PBMCs or T cells enriched from blood (not recorded which). The sequence was collected from a woman aged 45-59 years with acute COVID-19.

In nucleotides, the sequence is TGTGCCAGCAGGACCAGGGGCAGGGACACTGAAGCTTTCTTT. Its translation reads: CASRTRGRDTEAFF. The chain is encoded by TRBV5-8 joined to TRBJ1-1; TRBD1 might be the D gene, on 6 matching bases. According to the germline V gene, CDR1 reads SGHTS and CDR2 reads YDEGEE. V gives up 5 bases and J gives up 3 bases, and the segment between their germline ends measures 14 bases. The CDR3 holds 14 amino acids from the cysteine to the phenylalanine. The DNA shown is the 42-base CDR3, in frame from base 1.